This T cell receptor (beta chain) was recorded in a study of blood T cell repertoires in COVID-19. About the study: Specimens from acute and convalescent COVID-19 originated in the United States, Italy and Spain. T cells, B-cell-depleted T cells, or PBMCs provided the cDNA or gDNA that served as material.

Per the original methods: Counts of nucleated cells, estimated from reference gene primer amplification, were obtained. Clones were sequenced by immunoSEQ multiplex PCR, and TCRdb holds only the in-frame ones, with some missing. Clonal size and the V and J genes are those of that table, whereas D and trimming came from the DNA. The table has roughly 160,000 clones, over 80% seen once; the top ten hold 2.5% to 3.5%. Germline values: CDR1 LGHNA, CDR2 YNFKEQ. Trimming left V 1 base short and J 5 bases short, with 21 bases between. The CDR3 is made up of 17 amino acids. Material: peripheral blood. This sequence originates from a woman aged 55 to 70 with acute or convalescent COVID-19. This chain links TRBV4-2 with TRBJ2-7; D possibly corresponds to TRBD2 (5 bases). The CDR3 reads CASSQGPGVGFENEQYF. The CDR3 bases are TGTGCCAGCAGCCAAGGTCCCGGGGTTGGTTTTGAAAACGAGCAGTACTTC.